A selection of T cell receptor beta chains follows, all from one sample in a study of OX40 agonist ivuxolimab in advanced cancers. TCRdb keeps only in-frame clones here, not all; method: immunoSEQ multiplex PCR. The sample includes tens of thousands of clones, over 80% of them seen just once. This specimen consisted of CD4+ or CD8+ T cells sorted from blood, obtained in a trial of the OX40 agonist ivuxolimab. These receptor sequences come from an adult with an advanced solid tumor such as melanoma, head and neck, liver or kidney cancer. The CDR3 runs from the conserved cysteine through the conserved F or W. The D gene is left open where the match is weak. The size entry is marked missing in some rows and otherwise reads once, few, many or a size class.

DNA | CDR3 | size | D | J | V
TGTGCCAGCACCAGGGAAGACAGGGGGATTGAAAAACTGTTTTTT | CASTREDRGIEKLFF | . | TRBD1 | TRBJ1-4 | TRBV2
TGTGCCAGCAGCGCCGGGACGTCCCGTCACAATGAGCAGTTCTTC | CASSAGTSRHNEQFF | . | . | TRBJ2-1 | TRBV2
TGTGCCAGCAGCGCGCCCCCGGGACAGGACGACAATGAGCAGTTCTTC | CASSAPPGQDDNEQFF | . | TRBD1 | TRBJ2-1 | TRBV9
TGTGCCAGCAGCGTAGAAAGGGGACAGTCGGCTTTCTTT | CASSVERGQSAFF | . | TRBD1 | TRBJ1-1 | TRBV9
TGTGCCAGCAGTGAGGGGGCTTTCAAAGAGACCCAGTACTTC | CASSEGAFKETQYF | . | . | TRBJ2-5 | TRBV2
TGTGCCAGCAGTAACCTACCTACCTCCACAGATACGCAGTATTTT | CASSNLPTSTDTQYF | once | . | TRBJ2-3 | TRBV6-5
TGTGCCAGCTCACCATCAGCGGGAGGCGGGGAGCTGTTTTTT | CASSPSAGGGELFF | . | TRBD2 | TRBJ2-2 | TRBV18
TGTGCCGACGGCGGAGGGAGCGGGGCCCGTGGGGAGACCCAGTACTTC | CADGGGSGARGETQYF | . | TRBD2 | TRBJ2-5 | TRBV5-3
TGTGCCAGCACCCCAGAGAGACTAGCTGTCAATGAGCAGTTCTTC | CASTPERLAVNEQFF | . | TRBD2 | TRBJ2-1 | TRBV7-8
TGTGCCAGCACCGGGTGGGGGGAGAACACTGAAGCTTTCTTT | CASTGWGENTEAFF | . | . | TRBJ1-1 | TRBV28
TGTGCCAGCACCCTGGGACTAGCGGAGGAGCAGTTCTTC | CASTLGLAEEQFF | . | TRBD2 | TRBJ2-1 | TRBV7-2
TGTGCCAGCTCACCGCGACGGGGGAAGAGTGAAAAACTGTTTTTT | CASSPRRGKSEKLFF | few | . | TRBJ1-4 | TRBV18
TGCGCCAGCAGTGACGGCAGGGGGCCTCGGGAGACCCAGTACTTC | CASSDGRGPRETQYF | . | TRBD1 | TRBJ2-5 | TRBV10-1
TGTGCCAGCAGACCCACAGGGATCCAAGAGACCCAGTACTTC | CASRPTGIQETQYF | . | . | TRBJ2-5 | TRBV11-2
TGTGCCAGTAGTCCCGGTCTGGGAGAGATGAACTACGAGCAGTACTTC | CASSPGLGEMNYEQYF | once | . | TRBJ2-7 | TRBV19
TGTGCCAGTAGTATGGCGGGGGCAGGTGAGCAGTTCTTC | CASSMAGAGEQFF | . | . | TRBJ2-1 | TRBV19
TGCGCCAGCAGCCAAGAGGGACTCTACGAGCAGTACTTC | CASSQEGLYEQYF | . | . | TRBJ2-7 | TRBV4-1
TGTGCCAGCACCCCGGTAGGGACAGGATTGAACACTGAAGCTTTCTTT | CASTPVGTGLNTEAFF | . | TRBD1 | TRBJ1-1 | TRBV6-6
TGTGCCAGCTCACCTAATGGACAGGGCAACGAGCAGTACTTC | CASSPNGQGNEQYF | once | TRBD1 | TRBJ2-7 | TRBV18
TGTGCCAGCAGGCAACTAGCGGACGCGAACACCGGGGAGCTGTTTTTT | CASRQLADANTGELFF | once | TRBD2 | TRBJ2-2 | TRBV4-2
TGTGCCAGCAGTTCCTCCGACAGGGTGGGTTCACCCCTCCACTTT | CASSSSDRVGSPLHF | . | TRBD1 | TRBJ1-6 | TRBV28
TGTGCCAGCAGCCTGGGACTGACTCATGCTGGGGCCAACGTCCTGACTTTC | CASSLGLTHAGANVLTF | . | . | TRBJ2-6 | TRBV5-4
TGTGCCAGCAGTTTGGGGGTACAGGGGATGAGGGAGACCCAGTACTTC | CASSLGVQGMRETQYF | . | TRBD1 | TRBJ2-5 | TRBV6-6
TGTGCCAGCACTTTATCGCTCAGCGGGGGGGGCACAGATACGCAGTATTTT | CASTLSLSGGGTDTQYF | . | TRBD2 | TRBJ2-3 | TRBV7-9
TGTGCCAGCAGTGAAGGGGGGACTGGCTATGGCTACACCTTC | CASSEGGTGYGYTF | . | . | TRBJ1-2 | TRBV2
TGTGCCAGTAGTAAGGTGGACAGGGGTCGGTACAATGAGCAGTTCTTC | CASSKVDRGRYNEQFF | . | TRBD1 | TRBJ2-1 | TRBV19
TGTGCCAGCAGTGCAGTCGGACAGGGTGGTTCACCCCTCCACTTT | CASSAVGQGGSPLHF | . | TRBD1 | TRBJ1-6 | TRBV2
TGTGCCAGCAGCGTAGGGCGGACCCAAGGCGCGTTGGACACTGAAGCTTTCTTT | CASSVGRTQGALDTEAFF | . | . | TRBJ1-1 | TRBV9
TGTGCCTGGAGTGTTCAGGGAATAAATTCACCCCTCCACTTT | CAWSVQGINSPLHF | . | . | TRBJ1-6 | TRBV30
TGTGCCAGCAGTTTATCGCGGCTAGTCAATGAGCAGTTCTTC | CASSLSRLVNEQFF | . | . | TRBJ2-1 | TRBV28
TGCGCCAGCAGCCAAGTCGGGTTCTCCTCTAGCGAGCAGTACTTC | CASSQVGFSSSEQYF | . | . | TRBJ2-7 | TRBV4-1
TGTGCCAGCAGGAGGGGTGGGGATACGCAGTATTTT | CASRRGGDTQYF | . | . | TRBJ2-3 | TRBV7-9
TGTGCCAGCAGCCCCAGCGGCACCGGGGAGCTGTTTTTT | CASSPSGTGELFF | . | . | TRBJ2-2 | TRBV7-2
TGTGCCAGCAGCCTAACTAAGCATGAGCAGTTCTTC | CASSLTKHEQFF | . | . | TRBJ2-1 | TRBV7-9
TGTGCCAGCAGCGCTTTCTGGGGGGGCGAGGGGACCCAGTACTTC | CASSAFWGGEGTQYF | . | . | TRBJ2-5 | TRBV9
TGTGCCAGCAGCTTGGGGCAGCCCCAAGAGACCCAGTACTTC | CASSLGQPQETQYF | . | . | TRBJ2-5 | TRBV5-4
TGTGCCAGCTCACCGGGGCGGTCGTCTGACAATGAGCAGTTCTTC | CASSPGRSSDNEQFF | once | . | TRBJ2-1 | TRBV18
TGTGCCTGGAGTTCCGTACTAGCGGGAGGGCGAGAGACCCAGTACTTC | CAWSSVLAGGRETQYF | . | TRBD2 | TRBJ2-5 | TRBV30
TGTGCCAGCAGCCAGGCGGACTTGAACTACGAGCAGTACTTC | CASSQADLNYEQYF | . | . | TRBJ2-7 | TRBV7-2
TGTGCCAGCACCAATACTCCGGGGGACAGGGGCTATGGCTACACCTTC | CASTNTPGDRGYGYTF | . | TRBD1 | TRBJ1-2 | TRBV2
TGTGCCAGCAGCATAGCGGGCCAAGAGACCCAGTACTTC | CASSIAGQETQYF | . | TRBD2 | TRBJ2-5 | TRBV7-3
TGTGCCAGCAGCTTTCGGCTAGAATACTACGAGCAGTACTTC | CASSFRLEYYEQYF | . | . | TRBJ2-7 | TRBV6-5
TGTGCCAGCAGTGACTCGGGGGATAGCGGCTTCCACACCGGGGAGCTGTTTTTT | CASSDSGDSGFHTGELFF | . | . | TRBJ2-2 | TRBV6-4
TGCGCCAGCAGCCAAGATGGGACATGGGGAGATACGCAGTATTTT | CASSQDGTWGDTQYF | . | . | TRBJ2-3 | TRBV4-1
TGTGCCAGCAGTACCAGCGGGGGGGCTCAAGAGACCCAGTACTTC | CASSTSGGAQETQYF | . | TRBD2 | TRBJ2-5 | TRBV6-4
TGTGCCAGCAGCTTATATTTTGGGACGGGTAATTCACCCCTCCACTTT | CASSLYFGTGNSPLHF | . | . | TRBJ1-6 | TRBV7-9
TGTGCCAGCAACTTTTACAATGAGCAGTTCTTC | CASNFYNEQFF | . | . | TRBJ2-1 | TRBV6-7
TGTGCCAGCAGCTCACCGTGGGTCACAGGGGTACACACCATATATTTT | CASSSPWVTGVHTIYF | . | TRBD1 | TRBJ1-3 | TRBV7-8
TGTGCCAGCAGCTTATTTCGGGACAGACACTACAATGAGCAGTTCTTC | CASSLFRDRHYNEQFF | . | TRBD1 | TRBJ2-1 | TRBV13
TGTGCCAGCAGTTTATTGGGACAGCTCCTCAATCAGCCCCAGCATTTT | CASSLLGQLLNQPQHF | . | TRBD1 | TRBJ1-5 | TRBV28